The present T cell receptor (beta chain) was sequenced within a study of T cells in Graves' hyperthyroidism and ophthalmopathy. Researchers took RNA transcripts and amplified the TCR beta CDR3 regions from them. The TCR CDR3 was amplified in a first-round RT-PCR using the HTBI primer set. TCRdb re-called the multiplex PCR reads with MiXCR, one entry per CDR3 protein. The data contain about 540,000 distinct CDR3 sequences, around 42% of them seen just once; the ten biggest clones take up just under 8.5%. Uncontrolled infection, other autoimmune disease, pregnancy or lactation disqualified patients from enrolment. A remark on this clonotype: Its specificity is not known.

Study-wide results and caveats: Ophthalmopathy, which appeared later, was predicted by the model a median approximately 6 months before onset.

The sequence was obtained from a young woman with Graves' hyperthyroidism. The sequenced sample consisted of peripheral blood or thyroid tissue (not recorded which).

The CDR3 protein is CSARDFTGDNQPQHF. Here the CDR3 DNA reads TGCAGTGCTAGAGATTTTACAGGGGACAATCAGCCCCAGCATTTT. This rearrangement joins TRBV20-1 to TRBJ1-5; TRBD1 agrees at 7 bases. There are 15 residues in the CDR3. Trimming at V came to 0 bases and at J to 3 bases, leaving 5 bases not matched to a gene. In germline, CDR1 is DFQATT, CDR2 SNEGSKA (reference sequence).